Shown below are 13 T cell receptor beta chains from a single sample sequenced in a study of cytomegalovirus exposure and HLA in healthy donors. Researchers ran the PCR with 60 Vbeta and 13 Jbeta primers. The data were produced by immunoSEQ multiplex PCR, yet TCRdb's version contains in-frame clones alone and is incomplete. The data show 130,000 or so clones, just under 90% seen once. The sequenced sample was PBMCs. Receptors were obtained from a woman younger than 45 in good health and CMV-seronegative.

The V call is TRBV18, the J call TRBJ2-1; D possibly corresponds to TRBD1 (5 bases). Per germline, CDR1 KGHSH and CDR2 LQKENI. The CDR3 is 16 amino acids. Between the trimmed V and J ends, which lost 4 bases and 2 bases, there was a span of 15 bases. Written as DNA, the CDR3 is TGTGCCAGCTCACAAATGGGGCAGGGCACCTACAATGAGCAGTTCTTC. Its translation is CASSQMGQGTYNEQFF.

This chain uses TRBV5-1 with TRBJ1-3; tentatively, D is TRBD1 (5 bases). Germline V gene sequence: CDR1 SGHRS, CDR2 YFSETQ. This CDR3 has 16 amino acids. The V gene lost 7 bases and the J gene lost 0 bases, with 17 bases spanning the gap. Written as DNA, the CDR3 is TGCGCCAGCTCCTTGGCGGGGGAGAGCTCTGGAAACACCATATATTTT. Translating gives CASSLAGESSGNTIYF.

This rearrangement joins TRBV9 to TRBJ1-3; no firm D call. V lost 10 bases and J lost 0, with 11 bases in between. The CDR3 length is 13 residues. Germline values: CDR1 SGDLS, CDR2 YYNGEE. The CDR3 DNA reads TGTGCCTCGGCTACTAACTCTGGAAACACCATATATTTT. It specifies CASATNSGNTIYF.

The chain has TRBV4-3 and TRBJ1-4; a weak D match, TRBD1 (5 bases). In germline, CDR1 is LGHNA, CDR2 YSLEER. V lost 2 bases to trimming and J lost 0 bases, with 7 bases between them. The CDR3 covers 15 residues. The CDR3 sequence: CASSQTGATNEKLFF. DNA of the CDR3: TGCGCCAGCAGCCAAACAGGTGCAACTAATGAAAAACTGTTTTTT.

The chain joins TRBV28 to TRBJ2-3; TRBD1 is a possible D gene (6 bases). Germline values: CDR1 MDHEN, CDR2 SYDVKM. CDR3 length equals 14 residues. V lost 8 bases, J lost 2 bases, and 14 bases lay in between. DNA for the CDR3: TGTGCCAGCGTTGACAGGTCCAACACAGATACGCAGTATTTT. It encodes CASVDRSNTDTQYF.

The rearrangement links TRBV6-5 to TRBJ2-7; no clear D gene. In germline, CDR1 is MNHEY, CDR2 SVGAGI. The CDR3 totals 12 residues. The V and J ends lost 5 bases and 3 bases respectively, with 8 bases between them. The DNA of the CDR3 is TGTGCCAGCAGTCCCTTCGGCTACGAGCAGTACTTC. This codes for CASSPFGYEQYF.

This chain uses TRBV2 with TRBJ2-7; 7 nucleotides match TRBD1. Germline CDR1 is SNHLY and CDR2 is FYNNEI. The V gene end was trimmed by 6 bases and the J gene end by 4 bases; junction bases not matched to a gene: 12. The CDR3 is 15 amino acids. In DNA, the CDR3 is TGTGCCAGCAGCATCTTACCGGGACAGCTATACGAGCAGTACTTC. As protein: CASSILPGQLYEQYF.

This clone showed up just a few times. The chain couples TRBV4-1 to TRBJ2-2; tentative D call: TRBD1 (5 bases). Trimming stripped 0 bases from V and 6 bases from J, with 8 bases between. Germline V gives CDR1 MGHRA, CDR2 YSYEKL. This CDR3 spans 14 amino acids. The CDR3 loop reads CASSQDSGPGELFF. As DNA, the CDR3 is TGCGCCAGCAGCCAAGATTCAGGGCCCGGGGAGCTGTTTTTT.

V gene TRBV5-6 combines with J gene TRBJ2-3, with TRBD2 matching over 7 bases. The CDR3 consists of 15 residues. The V gene's germline CDR1 is SGHDT and CDR2 YYEEEE. Trimming took 2 bases from V and 4 from J; bases not matched to a gene: 7. The CDR3 DNA follows: TGTGCCAGCAGCTTATTGACTAGCAATTCAGATACGCAGTATTTT. As protein: CASSLLTSNSDTQYF.

The gene calls are TRBV7-9 and TRBJ2-7; tentatively, D is TRBD2 (5 bases). The germline CDR1 and CDR2 sequences are SEHNR and FQNEAQ (reference sequence). V was clipped by 5 bases and J by 3 bases, with 11 bases between them. This CDR3 is built from 13 residues. CDR3 DNA sequence: TGTGCCAGCAGCCCCGTAGGGAGCTACGAGCAGTACTTC. It is translated as CASSPVGSYEQYF.

The genes are TRBV15 and TRBJ1-6; no reliable D call. Germline loops: CDR1 LNHNV, CDR2 YYDKDF (reference sequence). V gave up 0 bases and J gave up 9 bases, with 9 bases separating them. This CDR3 region has 14 residues. The CDR3 coding sequence is TGTGCCACCAGCAGAGATTCGGGGTTTTCACCCCTCCACTTT. This codes for CATSRDSGFSPLHF.

The rearrangement links TRBV6-5 to TRBJ1-6; D gene unclear. The CDR3 totals 14 residues. CDR1 is MNHEY, CDR2 SVGAGI, per germline. V dropped 6 bases and J dropped 11 bases, with 17 bases sitting between them. This chain's CDR3 is CASSRAWSGTPLHF. For the CDR3, the DNA is TGTGCCAGCAGCCGTGCGTGGAGTGGTACACCCCTCCACTTT.

This chain connects TRBV28 to TRBJ1-6, with unresolved D. This CDR3 has 16 amino acids. V shed 6 bases and J shed 0 bases, with 12 bases lying between them. Germline lookup yields CDR1 MDHEN and CDR2 SYDVKM. The CDR3 DNA reads TGTGCCAGCAGCACTTCACCACTCTCCTATAATTCACCCCTCCACTTT. Its protein is CASSTSPLSYNSPLHF.